A single sample is the source of the 14 T cell receptor beta chains below, sequenced in a study of T cell repertoires in cytomegalovirus infection. TCRdb reanalysed the reads using MiXCR and keeps one entry per CDR3 protein. The table records roughly 920,000 distinct CDR3 sequences, around a third of them present only once. These receptors lack a known antigen. Sequencing was performed on cultured CD8+ T cells from PBMCs, taken from culture after CMV antigen stimulation. These receptors all come from a human donor in good health (CMV status not recorded). Some clones in this sample may be carry-over from other donors' samples.

In this sample, this clonotype turned up a few times. The chain couples TRBV19 to TRBJ1-5; D may be TRBD1 (6 bases). CDR3 length equals 14 residues. Per germline, CDR1 LNHDA and CDR2 SQIVND (reference sequence). The ends were cut back, 5 bases at V and 7 bases at J, with 15 bases in the middle. CDR3 region: CASSPVWGLQPQHF. The CDR3, as DNA: TGTGCCAGTAGTCCGGTCTGGGGGCTCCAGCCCCAGCATTTT. The full variable domain, with the rest looked up from reference TRBV19 and TRBJ1-5, is DGGITQSPKYLFRKEGQNVTLSCEQNLNHDAMYWYRQDPGQGLRLIYYSQIVNDFQKGDIAEGYSVSREKKESFPLTVTSAQKNPTAFYLCASSPVWGLQPQHFGDGTRLSIL.

This clonotype turned up a few times. The gene calls are TRBV20-1 and TRBJ2-5; D gene ambiguous. The germline V gene has CDR1 DFQATT and CDR2 SNEGSKA (reference sequence). Between the trimmed V and J ends, which lost 5 bases and 3 bases, there was a span of 16 bases. CDR3 length: 14 residues. The DNA of the CDR3 is TGCAGTGCTCCCAGGCGGCCCCCGAAAGAGACCCAGTACTTC. Translation gives CSAPRRPPKETQYF.

In its sample, this clonotype was seen once. The chain has TRBV5-6 and TRBJ1-3; 9 bases agree with TRBD1. From germline, CDR1 is SGHDT and CDR2 YYEEEE. This CDR3 is 14 amino acids long. The ends lost 4 bases at V and 4 bases at J; junction bases unmatched: 3. The CDR3 coding sequence is TGTGCCAGCAGCAACAGGGGGCGAGGAAACACCATATATTTT. Translated: CASSNRGRGNTIYF.

V gene TRBV27 combines with J gene TRBJ2-7, with TRBD2 as a possible D gene (5 bases). This CDR3 has 15 residues. Germline CDR1 MNHEY, CDR2 SMNVEV (reference sequence). Trimming removed 5 bases from V and 3 bases from J, with 17 bases in between. DNA of the CDR3: TGTGCCAGCAGTCCCAAATCCCGACGGGGCTACGAGCAGTACGTC. This sequence encodes CASSPKSRRGYEQYV.

The V and J genes are TRBV7-2 and TRBJ1-2; D not certain. The CDR3 totals 13 residues. Germline V lookup: CDR1 SGHTA, CDR2 FQGNSA. Trimming cost V 1 base and J 8 bases, with 11 bases left between them. CDR3 sequence: CASSLGFRRGYTF. CDR3 coding DNA: TGTGCCAGCAGCTTAGGCTTCCGACGGGGCTACACCTTC.

J is TRBJ2-3 and V is TRBV15, with TRBD2 matching 7 bases. V lost 3 bases to trimming and J lost 2 bases; unmatched junction nucleotides: 2. The CDR3 runs 14 residues. Germline lookup yields CDR1 LNHNV and CDR2 YYDKDF (reference sequence). The CDR3 sequence is CATSSTSDTDTQYF. The DNA for the CDR3 is TGTGCCACCAGCAGTACTAGCGACACAGATACGCAGTATTTT.

The chain recombines TRBV20-1 with TRBJ2-3, with 9 nucleotides matching TRBD2. The V and J ends lost 3 bases and 3 bases, in that order; junction bases with no gene match: 4. In germline, CDR1 is DFQATT, CDR2 SNEGSKA (reference sequence). This CDR3 is built from 14 residues. The CDR3 DNA is TGCAGTGCTAGGGGGACTAGCTGGACAGATACGCAGTATTTT. It yields the protein CSARGTSWTDTQYF.

In the case of this clonotype: A much larger clone differs by one base, so this may be a read error. The V and J genes are TRBV7-2 and TRBJ1-5, with D perhaps matching TRBD1 (5 bases). This CDR3 spans 14 amino acids. Germline V gene data show CDR1 as SGHTA and CDR2 as FQGNSA. The CDR3 spells CASSPGRNNKPQHF. CDR3 nucleotide sequence: TGTGCCAGCAGCCCGGGACGGAACAATAAGCCCCAGCATTTT.

A note on this clonotype: Its ends do not fully match the called genes, so a read error is possible. The chain combines TRBV7-8 with TRBJ1-4, with 7 bases matching TRBD1. The CDR3 consists of 15 residues. From germline, CDR1 is SGHVS and CDR2 FQNEAQ. The DNA for the CDR3 is TGTGCCAGCAGCCCAGAGGGGGCACTGAATGGAAAACTGTTTTTT. Translated, it gives CASSPEGALNGKLFF. The whole variable domain, filled in from reference TRBV7-8 and TRBJ1-4, reads GAGVSQSPRYKVAKRGQDVALRCDPISGHVSLFWYQQALGQGPEFLTYFQNEAQLDKSGLPSDRFFAERPEGSVSTLKIQRTQQEDSAVYLCASSPEGALNGKLFFGSGTQLSVL.

This chain links TRBV5-1 with TRBJ2-3, with TRBD1 identical over 8 bases. Germline V gives CDR1 SGHRS, CDR2 YFSETQ. The CDR3 has 15 residues. The V segment lost 4 bases and the J segment 2 bases; nucleotides outside the gene matches: 6. The DNA of the CDR3 is TGCGCCAGCAGCGACAGGGGTGGGGCCACAGATACGCAGTATTTT. Its translation: CASSDRGGATDTQYF.

This rearrangement joins TRBV6-1 to TRBJ2-3; 10 nucleotides agree with TRBD2. Unmatched junction bases numbered 8, after V lost 8 bases and J lost 0 bases. Germline V gives CDR1 MNHNS, CDR2 SASEGT. The CDR3 has 16 residues. The DNA of the CDR3 is TGTGCCAGCGATAATAGCGGGGGGTATAGCACAGATACGCAGTATTTT. The encoded protein is CASDNSGGYSTDTQYF.

The chain joins TRBV20-1 to TRBJ1-1; weak D call: TRBD1 (6 bases). Germline V lookup: CDR1 DFQATT, CDR2 SNEGSKA (reference sequence). The V gene lost 7 bases and the J gene lost 0 bases, with 21 bases spanning the gap. The CDR3 loop spans 16 amino acids. CDR3 nucleotide sequence: TGCAGTGTTTCCCGGGGGCCCCTTGGGCTGAACACTGAAGCTTTCTTT. Protein product: CSVSRGPLGLNTEAFF.

The rearrangement links TRBV7-8 to TRBJ2-2; no clear D. The CDR3 extends over 14 amino acids. Per germline, CDR1 SGHVS and CDR2 FQNEAQ. Trimming shortened V by 1 base and J by 7 bases, and 10 bases separated the two germline ends. The CDR3 is CASSLVVGCGELFF. CDR3 nucleotides: TGTGCCAGCAGCTTAGTAGTGGGGTGCGGGGAGCTGTTTTTT.

V gene TRBV5-1 combines with J gene TRBJ2-7, with 8 bases fitting TRBD1. The CDR3 spans 15 residues. V was clipped by 4 bases and J by 6 bases; unmatched bases: 12. Germline loops: CDR1 SGHRS, CDR2 YFSETQ. The CDR3 sequence: CASSARTGFSSEQYV. DNA for the CDR3: TGCGCCAGCAGCGCCCGGACAGGGTTTTCTAGCGAGCAGTACGTC.